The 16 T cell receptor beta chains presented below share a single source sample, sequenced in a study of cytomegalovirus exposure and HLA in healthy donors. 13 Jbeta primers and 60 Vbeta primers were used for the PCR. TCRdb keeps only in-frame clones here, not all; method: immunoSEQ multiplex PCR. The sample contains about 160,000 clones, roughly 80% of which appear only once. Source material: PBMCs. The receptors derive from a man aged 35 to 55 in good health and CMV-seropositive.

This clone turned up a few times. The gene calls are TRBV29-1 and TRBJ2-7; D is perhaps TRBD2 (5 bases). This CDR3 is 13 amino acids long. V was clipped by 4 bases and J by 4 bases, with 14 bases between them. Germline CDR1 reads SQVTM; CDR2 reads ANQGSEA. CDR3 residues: CSVVGDYLYEQYF. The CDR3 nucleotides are TGCAGCGTTGTGGGCGACTATCTTTACGAGCAGTACTTC.

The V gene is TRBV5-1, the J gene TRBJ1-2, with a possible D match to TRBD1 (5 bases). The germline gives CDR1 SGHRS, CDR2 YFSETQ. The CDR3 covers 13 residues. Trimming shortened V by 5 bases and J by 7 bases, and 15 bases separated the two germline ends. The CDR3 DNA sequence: TGCGCCAGCAGGGAACAGGAACAAGGTGGCTACACCTTC. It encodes CASREQEQGGYTF.

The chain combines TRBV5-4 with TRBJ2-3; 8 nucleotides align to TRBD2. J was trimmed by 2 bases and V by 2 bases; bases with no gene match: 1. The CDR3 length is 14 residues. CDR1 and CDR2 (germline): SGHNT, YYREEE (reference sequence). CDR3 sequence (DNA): TGTGCCAGCAGCTTACTAGCGGACACAGATACGCAGTATTTT. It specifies CASSLLADTDTQYF.

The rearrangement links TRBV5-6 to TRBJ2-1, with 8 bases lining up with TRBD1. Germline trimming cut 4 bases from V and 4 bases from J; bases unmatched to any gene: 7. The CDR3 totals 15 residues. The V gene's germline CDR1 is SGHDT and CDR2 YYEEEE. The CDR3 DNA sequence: TGTGCCAGCAGCCCCGGGACAGGATCTTACAATGAGCAGTTCTTC. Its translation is CASSPGTGSYNEQFF.

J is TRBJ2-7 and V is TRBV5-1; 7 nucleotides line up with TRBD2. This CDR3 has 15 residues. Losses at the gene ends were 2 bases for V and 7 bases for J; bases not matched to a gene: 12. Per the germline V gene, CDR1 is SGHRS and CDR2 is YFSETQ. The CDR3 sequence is CASSLTGTTGEEQYF. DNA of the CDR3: TGCGCCAGCAGCTTAACCGGGACTACCGGGGAGGAGCAGTACTTC.

The CDR3 DNA reads TGTGCCACCAGCAGAGACCTAGGGGGTAATGAGCAGTTCTTC. Encoded protein: CATSRDLGGNEQFF. V and J are TRBV15 and TRBJ2-1; the D gene is possibly TRBD1 (6 bases). The germline V gene has CDR1 LNHNV and CDR2 YYDKDF (reference sequence). V lost 0 bases and J 7 bases, leaving 10 bases between the germline ends. The CDR3 contains 14 residues.

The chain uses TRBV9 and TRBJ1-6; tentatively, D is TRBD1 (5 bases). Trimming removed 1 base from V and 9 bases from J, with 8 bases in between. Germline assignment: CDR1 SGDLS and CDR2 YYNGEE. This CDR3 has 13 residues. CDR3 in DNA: TGTGCCAGCAGCGTAAGTGGGGCTTCACCCCTCCACTTT. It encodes CASSVSGASPLHF.

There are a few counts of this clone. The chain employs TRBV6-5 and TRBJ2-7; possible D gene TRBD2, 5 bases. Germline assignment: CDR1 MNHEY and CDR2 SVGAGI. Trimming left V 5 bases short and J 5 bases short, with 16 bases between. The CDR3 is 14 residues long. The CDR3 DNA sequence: TGTGCCAGCAGTAAACTGCGAGGGTGGGACGAGCAGTACTTC. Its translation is CASSKLRGWDEQYF.

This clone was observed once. The CDR3 loop reads CASSRTSGSGEQFF. For the CDR3, the DNA is TGTGCCAGCAGCCGGACTAGCGGGAGCGGTGAGCAGTTCTTC. This chain joins TRBV7-2 and TRBJ2-1, with TRBD2 matching 13 bases. The V segment lost 5 bases and the J segment 9 bases; nucleotides outside the gene matches: 4. Germline V gene data show CDR1 as SGHTA and CDR2 as FQGNSA. This CDR3 is 14 amino acids long.

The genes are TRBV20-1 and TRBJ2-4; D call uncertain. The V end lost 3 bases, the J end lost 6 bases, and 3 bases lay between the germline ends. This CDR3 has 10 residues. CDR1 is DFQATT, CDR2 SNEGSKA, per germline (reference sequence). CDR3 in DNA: TGCAGTGCTAGCCGAAACATTCAGTACTTC. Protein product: CSASRNIQYF.

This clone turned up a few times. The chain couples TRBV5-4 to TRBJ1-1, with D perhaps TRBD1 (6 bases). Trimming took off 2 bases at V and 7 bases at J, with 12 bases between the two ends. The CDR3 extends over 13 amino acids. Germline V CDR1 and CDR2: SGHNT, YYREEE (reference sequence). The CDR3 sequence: CASSFGTRGEAFF. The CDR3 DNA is TGTGCCAGCAGCTTCGGGACAAGGGGTGAAGCTTTCTTT.

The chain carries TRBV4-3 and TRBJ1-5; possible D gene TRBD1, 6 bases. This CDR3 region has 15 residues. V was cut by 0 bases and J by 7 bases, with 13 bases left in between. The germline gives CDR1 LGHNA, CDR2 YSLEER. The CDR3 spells CASSQEAGRGQPQHF. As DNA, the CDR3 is TGCGCCAGCAGCCAAGAGGCGGGGAGGGGGCAGCCCCAGCATTTT.

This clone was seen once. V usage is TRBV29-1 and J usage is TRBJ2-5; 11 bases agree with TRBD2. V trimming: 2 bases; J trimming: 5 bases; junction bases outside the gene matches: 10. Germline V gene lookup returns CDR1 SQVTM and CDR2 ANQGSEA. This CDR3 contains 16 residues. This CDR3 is CSVESRTSGSTETQYF. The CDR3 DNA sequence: TGCAGCGTTGAATCTCGTACTAGCGGGAGTACTGAGACCCAGTACTTC.

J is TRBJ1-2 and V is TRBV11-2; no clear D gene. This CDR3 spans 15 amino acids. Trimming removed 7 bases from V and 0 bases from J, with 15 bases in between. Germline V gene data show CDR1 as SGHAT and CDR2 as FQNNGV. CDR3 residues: CASTSPRGSNYGYTF. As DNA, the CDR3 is TGTGCCAGCACCTCCCCGCGAGGGTCTAACTATGGCTACACCTTC.

Here the CDR3 reads CASSHASGSADTQYF. The CDR3 bases are TGCGCCAGCAGCCACGCTAGCGGGAGCGCAGATACGCAGTATTTT. The chain couples TRBV4-1 to TRBJ2-3; 10 bases agree with TRBD2. The germline gives CDR1 MGHRA, CDR2 YSYEKL. J lost 4 bases, V lost 3 bases, and 4 bases had no gene match. The CDR3 is 15 residues long.

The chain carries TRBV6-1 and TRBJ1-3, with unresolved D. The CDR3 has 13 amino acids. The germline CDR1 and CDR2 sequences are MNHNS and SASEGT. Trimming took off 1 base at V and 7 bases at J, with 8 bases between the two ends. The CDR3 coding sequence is TGTGCCAGCAGTGAAGAAAGAGGGAACACCATATATTTT. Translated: CASSEERGNTIYF.